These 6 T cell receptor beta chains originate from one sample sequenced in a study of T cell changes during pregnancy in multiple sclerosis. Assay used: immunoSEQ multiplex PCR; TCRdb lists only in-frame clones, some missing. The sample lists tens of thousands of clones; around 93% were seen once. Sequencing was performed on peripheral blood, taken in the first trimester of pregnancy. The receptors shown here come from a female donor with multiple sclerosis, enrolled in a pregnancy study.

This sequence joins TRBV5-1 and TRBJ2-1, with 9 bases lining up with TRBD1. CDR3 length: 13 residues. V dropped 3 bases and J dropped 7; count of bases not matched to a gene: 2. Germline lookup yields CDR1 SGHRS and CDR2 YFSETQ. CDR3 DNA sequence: TGCGCCAGCAGCTGGGGGACAGGGAATGAGCAGTTCTTC. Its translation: CASSWGTGNEQFF.

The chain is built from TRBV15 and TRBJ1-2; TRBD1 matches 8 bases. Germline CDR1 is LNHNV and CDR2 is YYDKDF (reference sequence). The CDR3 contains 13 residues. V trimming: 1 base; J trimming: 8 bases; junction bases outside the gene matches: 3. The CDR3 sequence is CATSRVGQGGYTF. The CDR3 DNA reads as TGTGCCACCAGCAGAGTCGGACAGGGAGGCTACACCTTC.

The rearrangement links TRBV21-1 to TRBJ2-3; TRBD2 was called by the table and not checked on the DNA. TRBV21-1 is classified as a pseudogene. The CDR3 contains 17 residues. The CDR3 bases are TGTGCCAGCAGCAAGGGGCCTAGCGGGAGGCACACAGATACGCAGTATTTT. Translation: CASSKGPSGRHTDTQYF.

CDR3 DNA sequence: TGTGCCTGGAGTGACGGACAGGGGGCGGGTGGCTACACCTTC. Amino acids: CAWSDGQGAGGYTF. The chain links TRBV30 to TRBJ1-2, with 11 bases matching TRBD1. CDR1 is GTSNPN, CDR2 SVGIG, per germline (reference sequence). V dropped 1 base and J dropped 7; count of bases not matched to a gene: 5. The CDR3 contains 14 residues.

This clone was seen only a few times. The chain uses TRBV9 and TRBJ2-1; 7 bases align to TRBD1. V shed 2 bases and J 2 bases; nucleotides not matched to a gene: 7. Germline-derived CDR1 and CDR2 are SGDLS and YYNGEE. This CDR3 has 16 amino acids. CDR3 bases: TGTGCCAGCAGCGTGGCCTACAGGGGACCCTACAATGAGCAGTTCTTC. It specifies CASSVAYRGPYNEQFF.

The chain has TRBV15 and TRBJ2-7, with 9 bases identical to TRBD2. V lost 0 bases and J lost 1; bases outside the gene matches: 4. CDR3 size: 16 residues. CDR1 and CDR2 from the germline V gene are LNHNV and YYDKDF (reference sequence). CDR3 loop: CATSRDKTSGSYEQYF. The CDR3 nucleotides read TGTGCCACCAGCAGAGATAAGACTAGCGGTTCCTACGAGCAGTACTTC.